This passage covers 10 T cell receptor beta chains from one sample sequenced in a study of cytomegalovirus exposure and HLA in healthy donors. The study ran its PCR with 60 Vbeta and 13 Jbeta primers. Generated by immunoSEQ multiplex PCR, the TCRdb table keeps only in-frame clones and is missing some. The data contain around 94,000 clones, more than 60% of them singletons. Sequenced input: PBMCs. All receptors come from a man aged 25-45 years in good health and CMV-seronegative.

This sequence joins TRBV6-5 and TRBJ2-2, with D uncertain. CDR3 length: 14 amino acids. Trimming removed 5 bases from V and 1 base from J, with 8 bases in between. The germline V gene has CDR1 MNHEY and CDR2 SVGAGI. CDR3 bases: TGTGCCAGCAGTGTTGCAGGGAACACCGGGGAGCTGTTTTTT. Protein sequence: CASSVAGNTGELFF.

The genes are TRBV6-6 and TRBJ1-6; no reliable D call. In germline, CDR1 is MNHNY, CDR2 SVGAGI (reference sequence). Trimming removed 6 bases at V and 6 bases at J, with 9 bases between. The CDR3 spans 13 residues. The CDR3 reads CASRVRTNSPLHF. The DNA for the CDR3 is TGTGCCAGCAGGGTGAGAACTAATTCACCCCTCCACTTT.

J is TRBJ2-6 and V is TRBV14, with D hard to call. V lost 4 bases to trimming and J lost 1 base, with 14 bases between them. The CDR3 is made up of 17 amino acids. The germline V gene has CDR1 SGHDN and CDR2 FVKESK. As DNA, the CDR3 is TGTGCCAGCAGCCGTGACTTGGTCGGATCTGGGGCCAACGTCCTGACTTTC. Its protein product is CASSRDLVGSGANVLTF.

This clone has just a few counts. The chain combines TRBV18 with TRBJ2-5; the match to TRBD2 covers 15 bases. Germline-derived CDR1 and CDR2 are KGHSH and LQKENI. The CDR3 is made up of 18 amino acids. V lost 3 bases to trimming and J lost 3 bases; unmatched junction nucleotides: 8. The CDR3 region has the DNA TGTGCCAGCTCACCTCTGGGACTAGCGGGGGGCCCGAAAGAGACCCAGTACTTC. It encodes CASSPLGLAGGPKETQYF.

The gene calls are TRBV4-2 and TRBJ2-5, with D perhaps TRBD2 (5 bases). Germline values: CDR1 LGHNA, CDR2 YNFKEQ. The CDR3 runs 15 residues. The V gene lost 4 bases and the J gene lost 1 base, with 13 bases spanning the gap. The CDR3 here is CASSLSIGVQETQYF. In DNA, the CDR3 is TGTGCCAGCAGCCTAAGTATCGGGGTCCAAGAGACCCAGTACTTC.

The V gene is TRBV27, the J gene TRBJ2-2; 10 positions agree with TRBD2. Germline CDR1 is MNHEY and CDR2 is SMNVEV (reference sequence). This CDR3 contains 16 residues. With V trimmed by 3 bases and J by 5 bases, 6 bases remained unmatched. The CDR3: CASSFTSGASTGELFF. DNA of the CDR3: TGTGCCAGCAGTTTCACTAGCGGGGCATCAACCGGGGAGCTGTTTTTT.

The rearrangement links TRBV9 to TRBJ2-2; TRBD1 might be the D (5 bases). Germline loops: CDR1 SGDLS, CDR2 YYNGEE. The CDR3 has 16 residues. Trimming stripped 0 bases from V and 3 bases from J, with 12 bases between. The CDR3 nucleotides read TGTGCCAGCAGCGTAGCACAGGCTTTATACACCGGGGAGCTGTTTTTT. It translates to CASSVAQALYTGELFF.

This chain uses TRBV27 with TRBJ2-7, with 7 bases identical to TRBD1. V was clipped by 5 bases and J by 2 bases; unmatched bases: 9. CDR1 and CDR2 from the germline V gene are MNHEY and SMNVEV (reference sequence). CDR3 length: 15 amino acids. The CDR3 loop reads CASSAHRGSTYEQYF. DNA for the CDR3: TGTGCCAGCAGTGCCCACAGGGGAAGCACCTACGAGCAGTACTTC.

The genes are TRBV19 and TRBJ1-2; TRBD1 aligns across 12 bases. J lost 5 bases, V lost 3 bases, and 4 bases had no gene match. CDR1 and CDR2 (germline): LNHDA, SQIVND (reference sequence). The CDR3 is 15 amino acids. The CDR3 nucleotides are TGTGCCAGTAGTATTGGGACAGGGGGCTGGTATGGCTACACCTTC. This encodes CASSIGTGGWYGYTF.

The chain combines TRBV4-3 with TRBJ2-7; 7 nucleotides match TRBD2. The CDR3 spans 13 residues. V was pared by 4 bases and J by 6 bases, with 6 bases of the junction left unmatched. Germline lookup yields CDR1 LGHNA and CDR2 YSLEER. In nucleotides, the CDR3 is TGCGCCAGCAGCCCCGGACTAGGGGTCGAGCAGTACTTC. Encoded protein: CASSPGLGVEQYF.